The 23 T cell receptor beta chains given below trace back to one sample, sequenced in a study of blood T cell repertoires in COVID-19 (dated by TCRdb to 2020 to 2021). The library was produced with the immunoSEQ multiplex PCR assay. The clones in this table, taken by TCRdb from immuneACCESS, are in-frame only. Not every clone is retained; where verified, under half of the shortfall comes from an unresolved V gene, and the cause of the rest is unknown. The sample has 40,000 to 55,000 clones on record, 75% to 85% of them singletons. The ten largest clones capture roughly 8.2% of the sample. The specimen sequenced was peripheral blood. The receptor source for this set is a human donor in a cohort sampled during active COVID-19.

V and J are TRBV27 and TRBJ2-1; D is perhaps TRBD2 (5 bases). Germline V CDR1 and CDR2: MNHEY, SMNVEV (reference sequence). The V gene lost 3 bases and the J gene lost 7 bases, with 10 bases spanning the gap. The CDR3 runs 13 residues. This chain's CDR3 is CASSFRTLNEQFF. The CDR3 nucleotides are TGTGCCAGCAGTTTCCGGACTTTGAATGAGCAGTTCTTC.

CDR3 region: CAISFTTGLNTGELFF. The CDR3 DNA reads as TGTGCCATCAGTTTCACCACAGGGTTGAACACCGGGGAGCTGTTTTTT. The chain has TRBV10-3 and TRBJ2-2; D is possibly TRBD1 (6 bases). Trimming took off 5 bases at V and 1 base at J, with 14 bases between the two ends. The CDR3 spans 16 residues. Per the germline V gene, CDR1 is ENHRY and CDR2 is SYGVKD.

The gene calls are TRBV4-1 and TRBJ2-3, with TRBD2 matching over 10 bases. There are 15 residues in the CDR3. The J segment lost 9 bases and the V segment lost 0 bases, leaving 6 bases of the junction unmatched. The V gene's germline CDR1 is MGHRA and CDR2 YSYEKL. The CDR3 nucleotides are TGCGCCAGCAGCCAAGAGGGGCTAGCGGGAGTGACGCAGTATTTT. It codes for CASSQEGLAGVTQYF.

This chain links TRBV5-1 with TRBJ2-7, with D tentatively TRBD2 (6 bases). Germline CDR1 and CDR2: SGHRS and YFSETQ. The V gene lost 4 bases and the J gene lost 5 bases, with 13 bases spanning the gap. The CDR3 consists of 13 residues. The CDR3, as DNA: TGCGCCAGCAGCCACCCGGGGGTAGACGAGCAGTACTTC. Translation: CASSHPGVDEQYF.

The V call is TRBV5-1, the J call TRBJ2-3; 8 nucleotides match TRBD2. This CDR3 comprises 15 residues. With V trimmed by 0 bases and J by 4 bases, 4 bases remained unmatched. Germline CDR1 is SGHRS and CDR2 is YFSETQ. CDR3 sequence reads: CASSLVAGGADTQYF. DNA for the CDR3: TGCGCCAGCAGCTTGGTGGCGGGAGGCGCAGATACGCAGTATTTT. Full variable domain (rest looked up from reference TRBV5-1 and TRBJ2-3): KAGVTQTPRYLIKTRGQQVTLSCSPISGHRSVSWYQQTPGQGLQFLFEYFSETQRNKGNFPGRFSGRQFSNSRSEMNVSTLELGDSALYLCASSLVAGGADTQYFGPGTRLTVL.

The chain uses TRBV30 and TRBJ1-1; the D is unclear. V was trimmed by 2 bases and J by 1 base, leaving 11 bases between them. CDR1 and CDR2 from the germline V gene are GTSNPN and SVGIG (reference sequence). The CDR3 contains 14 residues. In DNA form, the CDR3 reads TGTGCCTGGAGTCCGCCCGGTTCGAACACTGAAGCTTTCTTT. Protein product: CAWSPPGSNTEAFF.

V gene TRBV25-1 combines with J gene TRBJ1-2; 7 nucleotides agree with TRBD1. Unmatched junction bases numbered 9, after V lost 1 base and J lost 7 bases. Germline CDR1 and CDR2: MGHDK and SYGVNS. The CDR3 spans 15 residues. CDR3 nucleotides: TGTGCCAGCAGTGAATTTGGGACAGAAGTCCGTGGCTACACCTTC. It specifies CASSEFGTEVRGYTF.

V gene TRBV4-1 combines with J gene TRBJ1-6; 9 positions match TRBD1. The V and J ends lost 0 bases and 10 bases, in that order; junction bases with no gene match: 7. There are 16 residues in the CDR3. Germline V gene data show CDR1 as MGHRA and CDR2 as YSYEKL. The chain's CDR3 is CASSQEADRGGSPLHF. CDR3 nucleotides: TGCGCCAGCAGCCAAGAGGCGGACAGGGGCGGATCACCCCTCCACTTT.

The CDR3 DNA reads TGTGCCAGCAAGGGGGGAGGGGCGACCAACTACGAGCAGTACTTC. It specifies CASKGGGATNYEQYF. V usage is TRBV6-5 and J usage is TRBJ2-7, with D possibly matching TRBD2 (7 bases). Trimming pared 7 bases from V and 3 bases from J, leaving 19 bases between. CDR3 size: 15 residues. Per germline, CDR1 MNHEY and CDR2 SVGAGI.

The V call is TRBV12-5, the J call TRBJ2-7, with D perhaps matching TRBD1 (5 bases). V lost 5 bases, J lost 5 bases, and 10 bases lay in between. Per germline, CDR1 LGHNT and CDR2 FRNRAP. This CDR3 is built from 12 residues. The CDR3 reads CASGPGSDEQYF. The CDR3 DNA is TGTGCTAGTGGTCCAGGGTCTGACGAGCAGTACTTC.

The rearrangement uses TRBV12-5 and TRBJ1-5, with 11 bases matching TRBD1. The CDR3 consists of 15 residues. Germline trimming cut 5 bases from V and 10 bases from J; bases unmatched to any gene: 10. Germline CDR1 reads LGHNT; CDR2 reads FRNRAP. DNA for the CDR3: TGTGCTAGTGGTCTCGGACAGGGGGCCTTAGCACCCCAGCATTTT. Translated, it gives CASGLGQGALAPQHF.

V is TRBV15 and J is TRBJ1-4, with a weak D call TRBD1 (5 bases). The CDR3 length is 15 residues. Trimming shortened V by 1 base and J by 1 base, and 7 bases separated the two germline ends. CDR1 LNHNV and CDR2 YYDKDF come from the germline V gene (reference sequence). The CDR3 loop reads CATSRGGETNEKLFF. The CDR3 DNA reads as TGTGCCACCAGCAGAGGGGGGGAAACTAATGAAAAACTGTTTTTT.

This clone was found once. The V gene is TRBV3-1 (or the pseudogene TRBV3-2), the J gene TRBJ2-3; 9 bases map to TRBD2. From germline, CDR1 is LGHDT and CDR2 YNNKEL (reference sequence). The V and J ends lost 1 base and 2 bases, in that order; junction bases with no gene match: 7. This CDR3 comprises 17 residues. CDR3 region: CASSQGLAGLHTDTQYF. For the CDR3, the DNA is TGTGCCAGCAGCCAAGGTCTAGCGGGGCTGCACACAGATACGCAGTATTTT.

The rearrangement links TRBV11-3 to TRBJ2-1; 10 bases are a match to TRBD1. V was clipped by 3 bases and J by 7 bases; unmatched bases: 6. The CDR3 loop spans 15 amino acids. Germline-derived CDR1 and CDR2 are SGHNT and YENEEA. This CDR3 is CASSFRTGGNNEQFF. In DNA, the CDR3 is TGTGCCAGCAGCTTCCGGACAGGGGGGAATAATGAGCAGTTCTTC.

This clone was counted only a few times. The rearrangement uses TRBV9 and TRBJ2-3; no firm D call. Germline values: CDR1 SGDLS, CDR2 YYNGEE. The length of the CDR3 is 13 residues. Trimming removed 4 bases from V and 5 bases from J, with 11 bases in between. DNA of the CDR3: TGTGCCAGCAGCTACTATGTAGGAGATACGCAGTATTTT. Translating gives CASSYYVGDTQYF.

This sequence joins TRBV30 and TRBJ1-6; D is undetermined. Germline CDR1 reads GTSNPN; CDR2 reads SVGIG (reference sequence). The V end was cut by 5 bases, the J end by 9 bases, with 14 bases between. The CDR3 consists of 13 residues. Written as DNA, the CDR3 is TGTGCCTGGGACAATGGACTTTTTTCACCCCTCCACTTT. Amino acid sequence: CAWDNGLFSPLHF.

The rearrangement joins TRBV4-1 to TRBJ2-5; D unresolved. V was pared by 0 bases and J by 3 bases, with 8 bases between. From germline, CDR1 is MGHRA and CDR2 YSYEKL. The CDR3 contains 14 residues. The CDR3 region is CASSQEAVEETQYF. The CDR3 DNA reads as TGCGCCAGCAGCCAAGAGGCAGTGGAAGAGACCCAGTACTTC.

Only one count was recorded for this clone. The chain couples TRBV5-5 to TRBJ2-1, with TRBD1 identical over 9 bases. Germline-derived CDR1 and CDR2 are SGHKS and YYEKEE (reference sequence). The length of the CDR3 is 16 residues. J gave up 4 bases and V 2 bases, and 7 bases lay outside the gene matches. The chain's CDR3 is CASSLTGGAGYNEQFF. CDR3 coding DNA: TGTGCCAGCAGCTTAACAGGGGGCGCGGGATACAATGAGCAGTTCTTC.

CDR3 residues: CASSPGLADSYNEQFF. The CDR3 DNA is TGTGCCAGCAGCCCGGGACTAGCGGATTCCTACAATGAGCAGTTCTTC. V is TRBV5-4 and J is TRBJ2-1; 11 nucleotides line up with TRBD2. V shed 4 bases, J shed 1 base, and the junction held 4 bases outside the gene matches. The CDR3 spans 16 residues. Germline V lookup: CDR1 SGHNT, CDR2 YYREEE (reference sequence).

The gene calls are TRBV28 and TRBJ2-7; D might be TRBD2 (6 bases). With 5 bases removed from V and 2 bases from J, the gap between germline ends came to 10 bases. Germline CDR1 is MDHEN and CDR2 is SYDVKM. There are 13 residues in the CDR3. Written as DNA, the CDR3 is TGTGCCAGCAGTCGGGACTCAACCTACGAGCAGTACTTC. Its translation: CASSRDSTYEQYF.

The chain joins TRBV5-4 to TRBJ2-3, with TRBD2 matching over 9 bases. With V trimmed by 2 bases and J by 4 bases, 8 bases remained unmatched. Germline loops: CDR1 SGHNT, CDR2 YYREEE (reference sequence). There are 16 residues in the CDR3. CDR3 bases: TGTGCCAGCAGCTTATTAGCGGGAGAATCGGCAGATACGCAGTATTTT. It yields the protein CASSLLAGESADTQYF.

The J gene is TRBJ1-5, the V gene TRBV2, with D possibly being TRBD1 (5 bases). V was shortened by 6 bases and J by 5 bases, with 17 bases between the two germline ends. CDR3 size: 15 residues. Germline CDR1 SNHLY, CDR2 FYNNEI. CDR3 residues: CASSADSGPYQPQHF. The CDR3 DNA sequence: TGTGCCAGCAGCGCTGACAGTGGGCCTTATCAGCCCCAGCATTTT.

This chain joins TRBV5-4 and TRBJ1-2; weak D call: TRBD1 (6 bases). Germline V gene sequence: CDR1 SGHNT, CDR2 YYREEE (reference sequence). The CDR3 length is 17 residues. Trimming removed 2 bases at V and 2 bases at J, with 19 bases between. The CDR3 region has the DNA TGTGCCAGCAGCTTTGGGGCAGGGGTGAGGGCCAACTATGGCTACACCTTC. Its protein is CASSFGAGVRANYGYTF.